The T cell receptor (beta chain) under discussion was sequenced for a study of T cell repertoires in cytomegalovirus infection. On the study more broadly: From public TCR beta signatures came an indication of both CMV infection and matching HLA type. General observations from the study: In two of eight donors, the top clonotype was HLA-C-restricted CMV-specific. Cumulative frequency (of public TCR beta family members) identified carriers of CMV plus the relevant HLA.

A note on this clonotype: What it binds is unknown.

In TCRdb, the reads were re-called with MiXCR into one record per CDR3 protein. There are more than 500,000 distinct CDR3 sequences in the sample; 15% to 20% occur only once, and more than 20% lies in the top ten. The germline gives CDR1 MNHEY, CDR2 SMNVEV (reference sequence). V shed 5 bases and J shed 2 bases, with 14 bases lying between them. The CDR3 runs to 15 residues. The material sequenced was CD8+ T cells from PBMCs. The TCR originated in a human donor in good health (CMV status not recorded). Some clones in this sample may be carry-over from other donors' samples. The V and J genes are TRBV27 and TRBJ2-3, with D perhaps TRBD1 (5 bases). Written as DNA, the CDR3 is TGTGCCAGCAGTGAATTGCAGGACATCACAGATACGCAGTATTTT. It specifies CASSELQDITDTQYF.